The 14 T cell receptor beta chains below were found in one sample sequenced in a study of blood T cell repertoires in COVID-19. Produced via immunoSEQ multiplex PCR; TCRdb's table is partial and in-frame only. The sample shows under 200,000 clones, around 83% of them seen only once. Sequenced material: peripheral blood. The source of these receptors is a human donor in a cohort sampled during active COVID-19.

On this clone: The same CDR3 can be traced to other DNA sequences in this sample. This chain links TRBV19 with TRBJ1-2, with D unclear. V was clipped by 5 bases and J by 0 bases, with 4 bases between them. Per germline, CDR1 LNHDA and CDR2 SQIVND (reference sequence). The CDR3 runs 12 residues. In DNA form, the CDR3 reads TGTGCCAGTAGTGAGGCTAACTATGGCTACACCTTC. Residues: CASSEANYGYTF.

The V and J genes are TRBV24-1 and TRBJ2-5; the D gene is possibly TRBD1 (6 bases). This CDR3 spans 16 amino acids. V dropped 4 bases and J dropped 1 base, with 15 bases sitting between them. Per germline, CDR1 KGHDR and CDR2 SFDVKD. CDR3 nucleotide sequence: TGTGCCACCAGTGACCAACCGGGACAAACCCAAGAGACCCAGTACTTC. Its protein product is CATSDQPGQTQETQYF.

This chain joins TRBV6-5 and TRBJ1-4, with 11 bases lining up with TRBD1. The CDR3 has 14 amino acids. With 7 bases clipped from V and 7 bases from J, the junction kept 5 bases outside the gene matches. Germline CDR1 reads MNHEY; CDR2 reads SVGAGI. The CDR3 DNA reads as TGTGCCAGCAACCCCGGGACAGGGGGTGAAAAACTGTTTTTT. Translation: CASNPGTGGEKLFF.

This clone came up once. V is TRBV7-2 and J is TRBJ2-7; D call uncertain. Germline CDR1 reads SGHTA; CDR2 reads FQGNSA. The CDR3 consists of 13 residues. Trimming removed 2 bases from V and 7 bases from J, with 12 bases in between. The chain's CDR3 is CASSLSDTLEQYF. The CDR3 region has the DNA TGTGCCAGCAGCTTATCCGACACCTTGGAGCAGTACTTC.

This clone turned up a few times. V and J are TRBV6-6 and TRBJ2-7; 9 bases are shared with TRBD1. With V trimmed by 6 bases and J by 3 bases, 9 bases remained unmatched. Germline V gene lookup returns CDR1 MNHNY and CDR2 SVGAGI (reference sequence). This CDR3 comprises 15 residues. DNA for the CDR3: TGTGCCAGCAGATCCCACAGGGGGCGCTTCTACGAGCAGTACTTC. This sequence encodes CASRSHRGRFYEQYF.

The chain carries TRBV28 and TRBJ2-5, with 8 bases matching TRBD2. Germline values: CDR1 MDHEN, CDR2 SYDVKM. The J segment lost 4 bases and the V segment lost 2 bases, leaving 12 bases of the junction unmatched. CDR3 size: 17 residues. The CDR3 here is CASSLRGVAGRGETQYF. The DNA for the CDR3 is TGTGCCAGCAGTTTACGCGGGGTAGCGGGACGGGGAGAGACCCAGTACTTC.

The V call is TRBV21-1, the J call TRBJ2-7; the table's D gene call, TRBD1, was not cross checked with the DNA. TRBV21-1 is a recognized pseudogene. The CDR3 extends over 12 amino acids. The CDR3 coding sequence is TGTGCCAGCAGCAAAGGTGGACATTTGAAGTACTTC. This gives the protein CASSKGGHLKYF.

This chain uses TRBV10-3 with TRBJ2-3, with D maybe TRBD2 (6 bases). The V end lost 3 bases, the J end lost 2 bases, and 12 bases lay between the germline ends. The length of the CDR3 is 15 residues. Germline-derived CDR1 and CDR2 are ENHRY and SYGVKD. In nucleotides, the CDR3 is TGTGCCATCAGTGAAGAGGGACTCGACACAGATACGCAGTATTTT. Translation gives CAISEEGLDTDTQYF.

This clone appeared a few times. A read error may produce the germline difference seen at one junction end. V is TRBV4-2 and J is TRBJ2-3; TRBD2 matches 7 bases. Germline V gene data show CDR1 as LGHNA and CDR2 as YNFKEQ. The CDR3 contains 12 residues. CDR3 protein: CASSPGLASGDF. CDR3 DNA: TGTGCCAGCAGCCCTGGGTTGGCTAGCGGCGATTTT.

The gene calls are TRBV19 and TRBJ2-6; possibly TRBD2 for D (5 bases). The CDR3 is 17 residues long. Trimming shortened V by 4 bases and J by 0 bases, and 13 bases separated the two germline ends. The germline gives CDR1 LNHDA, CDR2 SQIVND (reference sequence). The CDR3 coding sequence is TGTGCCAGTAGTACTCCCCCGGGGTTCTCTGGGGCCAACGTCCTGACTTTC. Translating gives CASSTPPGFSGANVLTF.

This chain connects TRBV18 to TRBJ2-5, with a weak D call TRBD2 (6 bases). The CDR3 length is 13 residues. In germline, CDR1 is KGHSH, CDR2 LQKENI. V was pared by 8 bases and J by 5 bases, with 15 bases between. CDR3 sequence (DNA): TGTGCCAGCCGAAGGGACTCCCAGGAGACCCAGTACTTC. The encoded protein is CASRRDSQETQYF.

The chain uses TRBV5-1 and TRBJ2-7, with 10 bases fitting TRBD2. Germline loops: CDR1 SGHRS, CDR2 YFSETQ. The CDR3 is 21 amino acids. Trimming removed 0 bases from V and 4 bases from J; junction bases left unmatched: 22. CDR3 bases: TGCGCCAGCAGCTTGGGGCTCGACACGGCGGGGGTACTAGCGGGAAGATACGAGCAGTACTTC. The encoded protein is CASSLGLDTAGVLAGRYEQYF.

V gene TRBV3-1 (or the pseudogene TRBV3-2) combines with J gene TRBJ1-2; tentatively, D is TRBD1 (5 bases). The CDR3 sequence is 16 residues long. Trimming stripped 0 bases from V and 2 bases from J, with 13 bases between. The germline gives CDR1 LGHDT, CDR2 YNNKEL (reference sequence). CDR3: CASSQEGQTCNYGYTF. In DNA, the CDR3 is TGTGCCAGCAGCCAAGAAGGACAAACGTGCAACTATGGCTACACCTTC.

About this clone: This sample also contains other DNA sequences that code for the same CDR3. This sequence joins TRBV5-1 and TRBJ2-5, with D maybe TRBD2 (6 bases). Germline-derived CDR1 and CDR2 are SGHRS and YFSETQ. The CDR3 has 13 residues. Trimming removed 5 bases from V and 2 bases from J, with 10 bases in between. This CDR3 is CASSRGVQETQYF. As DNA, the CDR3 is TGCGCCAGCAGTCGCGGGGTACAAGAGACCCAGTACTTC.